What follows describes a single T cell receptor beta chain. The antigen is unknown. The entry originates in a study of blood T cells in healthy people across ages. Regarding the study as a whole: TCR beta diversity per million T cells fell roughly linearly with age.

Then a second PCR, running roughly 7 to 12 cycles, was carried out with a sample-barcoded 5' primer and a J-beta primer mix. TCRdb fed the 5' RACE reads into MiXCR, producing one record per CDR3 protein. The sample lists roughly 1,800,000 distinct CDR3 sequences; around 48% were seen once. Donors gave 9 to 10 milliliters of peripheral blood apiece. CDR1 is LNHNV, CDR2 YYDKDF, per germline (reference sequence). The length of the CDR3 is 14 residues. V lost 0 bases to trimming and J lost 3 bases, with 8 bases between them. The chain has TRBV15 and TRBJ2-5; D call uncertain. The sample was blood. This sequence originates from a woman in her forties in good health. The CDR3 coding sequence is TGTGCCACCAGCAGAGATCATTCGGAAGAGACCCAGTACTTC. Translated: CATSRDHSEETQYF.